This passage covers 5 T cell receptor beta chains from one sample sequenced in a study of blood T cells in healthy people across ages. A second PCR, run for about 7 to 11 cycles, used a sample-barcoded 5' primer plus a J-beta primer mix. TCRdb re-derived calls from the 5' RACE reads in MiXCR, one entry per CDR3 protein. This sample yields approximately 360,000 distinct CDR3 sequences, of which more than 45% are seen a single time; 45% to 65% belongs to the top ten. The sequencing sample was made of blood. The receptors originated from a man aged 55 to 69 in good health.

The chain links TRBV20-1 to TRBJ2-7; 10 nucleotides line up with TRBD1. V gave up 4 bases and J gave up 5 bases; unmatched junction bases: 5. The CDR3 runs to 13 residues. CDR1 is DFQATT, CDR2 SNEGSKA, per germline (reference sequence). CDR3: CSATGTGAHEQYF. As DNA, the CDR3 is TGCAGTGCTACCGGGACAGGGGCCCACGAGCAGTACTTC.

The chain combines TRBV20-1 with TRBJ2-7, with 11 positions matching TRBD2. The CDR3 runs to 14 residues. J was trimmed by 5 bases and V by 6 bases; bases with no gene match: 9. Looked up from germline, CDR1 is DFQATT and CDR2 is SNEGSKA (reference sequence). The CDR3 DNA sequence: TGCAGTGCCCTACAGGGGACTAGCGGCGACGAGCAGTACTTC. Translating gives CSALQGTSGDEQYF.

The CDR3 DNA follows: TGTGCCAGCAGCCAACGACGGCGAAGGTCCTACAATGAGCAGTTCTTC. It encodes CASSQRRRRSYNEQFF. The genes are TRBV3-1 and TRBJ2-1; D is ambiguous. Germline CDR1 reads LGHDT; CDR2 reads YNNKEL (reference sequence). Trimming stripped 2 bases from V and 1 base from J, with 12 bases between. The CDR3 is made up of 16 amino acids.

This sequence joins TRBV7-2 and TRBJ2-5; possible D gene TRBD2, 6 bases. Germline CDR1 SGHTA, CDR2 FQGNSA. The ends were cut back, 4 bases at V and 5 bases at J, with 17 bases in the middle. The CDR3 is 15 amino acids. CDR3 sequence (DNA): TGTGCCAGCAGCTGGAGCGGAAATGGGGGGGAGACCCAGTACTTC. It codes for CASSWSGNGGETQYF. The whole variable domain, remainder taken from reference TRBV7-2 and TRBJ2-5, is GAGVSQSPSNKVTEKGKDVELRCDPISGHTALYWYRQSLGQGLEFLIYFQGNSAPDKSGLPSDRFSAERTGGSVSTLTIQRTQQEDSAVYLCASSWSGNGGETQYFGPGTRLLVL.

This chain connects TRBV6-5 to TRBJ2-1; a weak D match, TRBD1 (5 bases). The germline V gene encodes CDR1 MNHEY and CDR2 SVGAGI. The CDR3 covers 16 residues. The V and J ends lost 4 bases and 0 bases respectively, with 13 bases between them. This chain's CDR3 is CASSSPRGLSYNEQFF. The CDR3 nucleotides are TGTGCCAGCAGTTCTCCTAGGGGCCTCTCCTACAATGAGCAGTTCTTC.